This paragraph covers one T cell receptor (beta chain) sequence. Its antigen remains unidentified. The data belong to a study of T cell responses to AZD1222 COVID-19 vaccine. Findings and caveats of the study: Targets within unmutated variant regions were reportedly found for nearly half of spike-specific TCRs. After the peak T cell response, and only then, were repertoires sampled.

Second-dose timings of about 4 or about 12 weeks were pooled. Germline V lookup: CDR1 LNHDA, CDR2 SQIVND (reference sequence). V shed 5 bases and J shed 0 bases, with 14 bases lying between them. The CDR3 runs 16 residues. TCRdb keeps only in-frame clones here, not all; method: immunoSEQ multiplex PCR. The sample contains 100,000 to 150,000 clones, about 90% of which appear only once. This sequence was found in an adult who received the AZD1222 COVID-19 vaccine. The chain carries TRBV19 and TRBJ2-1; D call uncertain. The input for sequencing was peripheral blood, taken 28 days after the second AZD1222 dose. CDR3 DNA: TGTGCCAGTAGTCCTGAAACTATGAACTCCTACAATGAGCAGTTCTTC. It encodes CASSPETMNSYNEQFF.